Presented here are 3 T cell receptor beta chains from one specimen sequenced in a study of early T cells in non-severe SARS-CoV-2 infection. TCRdb recomputed calls from the 5' RACE reads with MiXCR, one row per CDR3 protein. The profile shows more than 55,000 distinct CDR3 sequences, around 13% of them singletons. The sequencing input was whole blood. The source is an adult who was a healthcare worker with PCR-confirmed SARS-CoV-2 infection or an uninfected control (not recorded which).

This clonotype showed up many times. V gene TRBV28 combines with J gene TRBJ2-7; 7 nucleotides match TRBD1. The CDR3 spans 13 residues. CDR1 MDHEN and CDR2 SYDVKM come from the germline V gene. The junction had 4 bases not matched to a gene; V was cut back by 2 bases and J by 6 bases. This chain's CDR3 is CASSLRNRGEQYF. The CDR3 DNA follows: TGTGCCAGCAGTTTAAGGAACAGGGGCGAGCAGTACTTC.

The V gene is TRBV6-2 or TRBV6-3, the J gene TRBJ1-2, with TRBD1 as a possible D gene (5 bases). V was shortened by 6 bases and J by 4 bases, with 12 bases between the two germline ends. This CDR3 spans 13 amino acids. Germline CDR1 MNHEY, CDR2 SVGEGT. CDR3 DNA sequence: TGTGCCAGCAGAAGCAGGGTGGTCTATGGCTACACCTTC. It codes for CASRSRVVYGYTF.

This clonotype was counted many times. The chain employs TRBV5-6 and TRBJ1-1; D uncertain. The CDR3 extends over 15 amino acids. Per germline, CDR1 SGHDT and CDR2 YYEEEE. Trimming pared 4 bases from V and 1 base from J, leaving 14 bases between. CDR3 nucleotide sequence: TGTGCCAGCAGCCTCTTTCCGGGAGCGAACACTGAAGCTTTCTTT. Translation gives CASSLFPGANTEAFF.